This T cell receptor beta chain is drawn from a study of blood T cell repertoires in COVID-19. In the authors' methods: Scientists estimated how many nucleated cells there were by amplifying reference gene primers. Produced via immunoSEQ multiplex PCR; TCRdb's table is partial and in-frame only. V, J and clone size derive from that table, while D and trimming were established from the DNA sequence. Here the sample spans some 220,000 clones, around 85% being singletons. This clone showed up just a few times. After removal of 2 bases from V and 7 bases from J, the junction contained 5 bases not matched to a gene. Germline V gives CDR1 ENHRY, CDR2 SYGVKD. The CDR3 is made up of 15 amino acids.

The V call is TRBV10-3, the J call TRBJ1-6, with TRBD1 matching 7 bases. Material for sequencing was peripheral blood. The sequence was obtained from a woman aged 60 to 75 with active or convalescent COVID-19. The CDR3 nucleotides read TGTGCCATCAGTGAGCCGACAGGGCCGAATTCACCCCTCCACTTT. It yields the protein CAISEPTGPNSPLHF.